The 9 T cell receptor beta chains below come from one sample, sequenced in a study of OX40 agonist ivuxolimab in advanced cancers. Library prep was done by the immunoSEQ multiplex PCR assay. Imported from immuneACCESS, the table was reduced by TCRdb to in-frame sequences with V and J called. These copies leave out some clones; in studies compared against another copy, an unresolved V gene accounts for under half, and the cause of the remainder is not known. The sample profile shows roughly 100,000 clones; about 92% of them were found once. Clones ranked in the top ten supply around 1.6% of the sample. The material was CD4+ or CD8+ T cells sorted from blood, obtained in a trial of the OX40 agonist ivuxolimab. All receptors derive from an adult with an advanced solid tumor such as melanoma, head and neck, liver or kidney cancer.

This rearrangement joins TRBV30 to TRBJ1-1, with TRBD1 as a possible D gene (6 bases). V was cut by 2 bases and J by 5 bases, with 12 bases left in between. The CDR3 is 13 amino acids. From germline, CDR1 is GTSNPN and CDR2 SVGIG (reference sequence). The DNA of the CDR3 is TGTGCCTGGAGTACCCGGCAGGGGACTGAAGCTTTCTTT. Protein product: CAWSTRQGTEAFF.

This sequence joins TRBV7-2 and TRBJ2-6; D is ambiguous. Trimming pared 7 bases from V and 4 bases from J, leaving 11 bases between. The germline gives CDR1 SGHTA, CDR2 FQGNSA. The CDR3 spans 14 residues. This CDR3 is CASKLTYGANVLTF. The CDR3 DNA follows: TGTGCCAGCAAGCTTACATACGGGGCCAACGTCCTGACTTTC.

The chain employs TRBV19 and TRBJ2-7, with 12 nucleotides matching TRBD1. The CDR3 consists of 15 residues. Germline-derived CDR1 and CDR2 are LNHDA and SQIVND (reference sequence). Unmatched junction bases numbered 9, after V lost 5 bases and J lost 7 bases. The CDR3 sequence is CASSYPGQGAKEQYF. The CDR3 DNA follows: TGTGCCAGTAGTTACCCGGGACAGGGGGCGAAGGAGCAGTACTTC.

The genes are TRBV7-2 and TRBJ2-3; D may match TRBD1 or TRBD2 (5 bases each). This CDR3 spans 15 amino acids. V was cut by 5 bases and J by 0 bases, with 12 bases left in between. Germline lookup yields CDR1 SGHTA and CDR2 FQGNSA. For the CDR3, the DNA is TGTGCCAGCAGCCAGGGACCCCCAAGCACAGATACGCAGTATTTT. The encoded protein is CASSQGPPSTDTQYF.

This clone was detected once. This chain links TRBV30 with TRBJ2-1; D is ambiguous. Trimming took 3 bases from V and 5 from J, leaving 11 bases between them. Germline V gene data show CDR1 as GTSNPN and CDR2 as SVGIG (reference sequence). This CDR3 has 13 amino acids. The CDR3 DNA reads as TGTGCCTGGAGAGGTACTTATAACAATGAGCAGTTCTTC. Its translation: CAWRGTYNNEQFF.

The CDR3 coding sequence is TGCGCCAGCAGCTACTCTAGCGGGAGGAGGACAGATACGCAGTATTTT. It is translated as CASSYSSGRRTDTQYF. The chain uses TRBV5-1 and TRBJ2-3, with 11 nucleotides matching TRBD2. CDR1 and CDR2 from the germline V gene are SGHRS and YFSETQ. This CDR3 spans 16 amino acids. J gave up 3 bases and V 3 bases, and 6 bases lay outside the gene matches.

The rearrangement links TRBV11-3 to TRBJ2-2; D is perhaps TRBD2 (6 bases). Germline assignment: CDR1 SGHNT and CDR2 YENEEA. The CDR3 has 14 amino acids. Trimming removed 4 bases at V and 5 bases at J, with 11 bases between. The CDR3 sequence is CASSSRRGTGELFF. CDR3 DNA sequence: TGTGCCAGCAGCTCCCGGAGGGGAACCGGGGAGCTGTTTTTT.

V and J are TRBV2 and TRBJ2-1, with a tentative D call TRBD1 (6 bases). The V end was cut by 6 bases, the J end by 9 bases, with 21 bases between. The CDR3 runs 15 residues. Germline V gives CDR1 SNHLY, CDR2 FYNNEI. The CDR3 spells CASSTRGPEVGEQFF. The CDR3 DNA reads TGTGCCAGCAGCACCAGGGGCCCCGAGGTGGGTGAGCAGTTCTTC. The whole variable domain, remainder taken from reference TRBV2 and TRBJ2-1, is EPEVTQTPSHQVTQMGQEVILRCVPISNHLYFYWYRQILGQKVEFLVSFYNNEISEKSEIFDDQFSVERPDGSNFTLKIRSTKLEDSAMYFCASSTRGPEVGEQFFGPGTRLTVL.

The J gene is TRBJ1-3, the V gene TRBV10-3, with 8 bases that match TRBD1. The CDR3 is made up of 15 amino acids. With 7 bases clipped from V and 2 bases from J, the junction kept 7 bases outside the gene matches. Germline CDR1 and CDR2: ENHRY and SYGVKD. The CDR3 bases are TGTGCCATCAATGGCGGCAGGGGGCCTGGAAACACCATATATTTT. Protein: CAINGGRGPGNTIYF.